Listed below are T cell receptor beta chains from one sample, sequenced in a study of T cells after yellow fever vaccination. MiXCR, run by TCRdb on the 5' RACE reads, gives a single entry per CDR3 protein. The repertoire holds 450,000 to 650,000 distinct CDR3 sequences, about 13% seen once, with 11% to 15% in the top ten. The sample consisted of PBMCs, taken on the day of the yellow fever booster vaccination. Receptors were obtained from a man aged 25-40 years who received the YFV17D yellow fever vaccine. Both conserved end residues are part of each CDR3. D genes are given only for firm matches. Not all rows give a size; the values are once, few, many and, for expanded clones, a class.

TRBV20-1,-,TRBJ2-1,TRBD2,CSATRPSGSYNEQFF,TGCAGTGCTACCCGCCCTAGCGGCTCCTACAATGAGCAGTTCTTC
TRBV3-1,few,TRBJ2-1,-,CASSLSGARGYNEQFF,TGTGCCAGCAGCCTTTCCGGCGCCAGGGGCTACAATGAGCAGTTCTTC
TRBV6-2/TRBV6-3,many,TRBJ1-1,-,CASSLRWPNTEAFF,TGTGCCAGCAGCCTCAGGTGGCCGAACACTGAAGCTTTCTTT
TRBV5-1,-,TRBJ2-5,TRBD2,CASSKGLAGGGETQYF,TGCGCCAGCAGCAAGGGACTAGCGGGAGGAGGAGAGACCCAGTACTTC
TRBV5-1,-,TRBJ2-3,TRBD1,CASSHSGTGGAGTDTQYF,TGCGCCAGCAGCCATTCCGGGACAGGGGGCGCGGGCACAGATACGCAGTATTTT
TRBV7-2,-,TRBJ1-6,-,CASRLKGSPLHF,TGTGCCAGCAGGTTAAAGGGATCACCCCTCCACTTT
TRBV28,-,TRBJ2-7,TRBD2,CASTFLAGGLYEQYF,TGTGCCAGCACTTTTCTAGCGGGAGGGCTCTACGAGCAGTACTTC
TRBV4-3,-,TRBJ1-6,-,CASSHGDGSYNSPLHF,TGCGCCAGCAGCCATGGGGACGGCTCCTATAATTCACCCCTCCACTTT
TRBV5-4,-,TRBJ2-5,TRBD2,CASSLGPTSGRSQETQYF,TGTGCCAGCAGCTTGGGACCTACTAGCGGGAGGTCCCAAGAGACCCAGTACTTC
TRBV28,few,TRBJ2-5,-,CASRNWETQYF,TGTGCCAGCAGAAATTGGGAGACCCAGTACTTC
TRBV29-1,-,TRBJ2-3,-,CSAEQGGGTDTQYF,TGCAGCGCTGAACAGGGAGGAGGCACAGATACGCAGTATTTT
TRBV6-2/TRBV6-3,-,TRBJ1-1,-,CASSLDGYTEAFF,TGTGCCAGCAGTTTGGACGGTTACACTGAAGCTTTCTTT
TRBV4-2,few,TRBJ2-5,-,CASSQGFLETQYF,TGTGCCAGCAGCCAAGGATTTTTGGAGACCCAGTACTTC
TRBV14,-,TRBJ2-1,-,CASSPLRLAKSLDEQFF,TGTGCCAGCAGCCCCTTACGTCTAGCGAAGAGTCTCGATGAGCAGTTCTTC
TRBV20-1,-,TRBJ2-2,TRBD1,CFCRQGPGTGELFF,TGCTTTTGCAGACAGGGTCCGGGCACCGGGGAGCTGTTTTTT
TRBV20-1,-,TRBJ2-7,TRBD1,CSAKGDRSSYEQYF,TGCAGTGCTAAGGGGGACAGAAGCTCCTACGAGCAGTACTTC
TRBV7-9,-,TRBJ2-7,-,CASRRAGAYEQYF,TGTGCCAGCAGGAGGGCTGGCGCCTACGAGCAGTACTTC
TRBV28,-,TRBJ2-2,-,CASSLELSSNTGELFF,TGTGCCAGCAGTTTAGAGCTCTCCTCCAACACCGGGGAGCTGTTTTTT
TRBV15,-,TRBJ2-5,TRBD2,CATSRDPGSGLVQETQYF,TGTGCCACCAGCAGAGATCCGGGCTCGGGACTAGTCCAAGAGACCCAGTACTTC
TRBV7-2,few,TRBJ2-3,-,CASSLSRSNGDTQYF,TGTGCCAGCAGCTTATCGCGGTCAAACGGGGATACGCAGTATTTT